Listed below are T cell receptor beta chains from one sample, sequenced in a study of shared clonotypes between healthy human individuals. Method: immunoSEQ multiplex PCR; TCRdb's copy keeps in-frame clones and lacks some. The table includes 2 million to 2.5 million clones, around 93% detected once. The sequenced sample was naive CD4+ T cells from PBMCs. These receptors were collected from a man aged 18 to 30 in good health. Some clones in this sample may be carry-over from other donors' samples. The CDR3 runs from the conserved cysteine through the conserved F or W. Each record gives: V gene, clone size, J gene, D gene, CDR3 DNA, CDR3 protein. D genes are given only for firm matches. The listing skips clone size in some rows; elsewhere it reads once, few, many or a size class.

>TRBV28|.|TRBJ1-3|TRBD1
TGTGCCAGCAGTACCACAGGGGGCCCTGGAAACACCATATATTTT
CASSTTGGPGNTIYF
>TRBV30|once|TRBJ2-5|TRBD2
TGTGCCTGGAGTCGTGGGACTAGCGGATTTCAAGAGACTCAGTACTTC
CAWSRGTSGFQETQYF
>TRBV19|once|TRBJ1-4|TRBD1
TGTGCCAGTAGTTTCACGGACAGGGGAGTGTTTTTT
CASSFTDRGVFF
>TRBV4-2|.|TRBJ1-1|.
TGTGCCAGCAGCAGCGGGGGGGCGGCCACTGAAGCTTTCTTT
CASSSGGAATEAFF
>TRBV5-4|.|TRBJ2-5|TRBD1
TGTGCCAGCAGCTCGGGACAGGGACAAGAGACCCAGTACTTC
CASSSGQGQETQYF
>TRBV5-6|.|TRBJ1-2|.
TGTGCCAGCAGAAAGACTGCGGTCAACCCCAACTATGGCTACACCTTC
CASRKTAVNPNYGYTF
>TRBV5-1|.|TRBJ2-7|.
TGCGCCAGCAGCCCTCTCACATCTCATAGGTACGAGCAGTACTTC
CASSPLTSHRYEQYF
>TRBV7-9|.|TRBJ1-4|.
TGTGCCAGCAGCTTCGCGACAGGACCAACTAATGAAAAACTGTTTTTT
CASSFATGPTNEKLFF
>TRBV27|.|TRBJ1-2|.
TGTGCCAGCAGTCATACTCCGAATGGGGGCGAGGGCTACACCTTC
CASSHTPNGGEGYTF
>TRBV7-2|.|TRBJ2-3|.
TGTGCCAGCAGCCCGTTAAGGGTGATGCAGTATTTT
CASSPLRVMQYF
>TRBV19|.|TRBJ1-2|.
TGTGCCAGTAGTACCTCGGGTGGCTACACCTTC
CASSTSGGYTF
>TRBV7-2|.|TRBJ2-3|.
TGTGCCAGCAGCTTAACTGGATGGGGCACAGATACGCAGTATTTT
CASSLTGWGTDTQYF
>TRBV9|.|TRBJ2-7|TRBD1
TGTGCCAGCAGCCCCGGACAGGGGGCATACGAGCAGTACTTC
CASSPGQGAYEQYF
>TRBV7-9|.|TRBJ1-5|.
TGTGCCAGCACCTCCCCCAATCAGCCCCAGCATTTT
CASTSPNQPQHF
>TRBV27|.|TRBJ1-2|.
TGTGCCAGCAGCTTATGGGGGGAAGCTAACTATGGCTACACCTTC
CASSLWGEANYGYTF
>TRBV5-1|.|TRBJ1-4|.
TGCGCCAGCAGCTTGGCCCCCCGGTCAACTAATGAAAAACTGTTTTTT
CASSLAPRSTNEKLFF
>TRBV5-6|.|TRBJ1-1|.
TGTGCCAGCAGCTTTGGGCAGGGCACTGAAGCTTTCTTT
CASSFGQGTEAFF
>TRBV15|.|TRBJ1-2|TRBD1
TGTGCCACCAGCAAGGACAGGGTCCATGGCTACACCTTC
CATSKDRVHGYTF
>TRBV11-3|few|TRBJ1-3|.
TGTGCCAGCAGTCCAGGACCTGGAAACACCATATATTTT
CASSPGPGNTIYF
>TRBV28|.|TRBJ2-2|TRBD1
TGTGCCAGCAGTCCTGCAGGGGGCGGGGACACCGGGGAGCTGTTTTTT
CASSPAGGGDTGELFF
>TRBV2|once|TRBJ2-4|.
TGTGCCAGCTCCGAGGGCAGAGCCCTGTACTTC
CASSEGRALYF
>TRBV7-2|.|TRBJ2-1|.
TGTGCCAGCAGCTCCGTCCCTGTTAGGTTCTTC
CASSSVPVRFF